This TCR beta chain emerged from a study of shared clonotypes between healthy human individuals. Across the whole study: Every donor yielded three CD4 naive, three CD4 memory, two CD8 naive and one CD8 memory plate. Study findings and constraints: Collection of samples was limited to blood; tissue repertoires likely differ. Clonotype sharing across a few donors was observed for around 5% of naive CD4 clonotypes.

Together with CD45RO+ cells, CCR7-negative CD45RA+ TemRA cells were included in CD8 memory. From germline, CDR1 is MNHEY and CDR2 SMNVEV (reference sequence). V dropped 5 bases and J dropped 1 base, with 8 bases sitting between them. The CDR3 extends over 13 amino acids. Of note for this clone: Antigen specificity is unknown.

Some clones are missing from TCRdb's copy, which holds only in-frame ones; the method was immunoSEQ multiplex PCR. The sample has around 690,000 clones, 80% to 95% seen once. This sequence was found in a man between 18 and 35 years old in good health. Some clones in this sample may be carry-over from other donors' samples. Material for sequencing was memory CD8+ T cells from PBMCs. Documented subset: CD45RO+ cells pooled with CCR7-negative TemRA cells. The chain links TRBV27 to TRBJ1-1; D remains ambiguous. The CDR3, as DNA: TGTGCCAGCAGTCGAACTCGGAACACTGAAGCTTTCTTT. This translates into CASSRTRNTEAFF.